This T cell receptor beta chain was recovered during a study of cytomegalovirus exposure and HLA in healthy donors. Broader study findings: Later work found most CMV-associated TCR beta chains apparently HLA-restricted. Reportedly, cytomegalovirus status was diagnosed with high sensitivity and specificity.

Primers: 60 Vbeta forward and 13 Jbeta reverse. Sequencing used immunoSEQ multiplex PCR; TCRdb keeps in-frame clones, though not all of them. The data show 100,000 or so clones, around 80% seen once. On this clone: Its antigen is as yet unknown.

Germline lookup yields CDR1 SGHTA and CDR2 FQGNSA. CDR3 length: 13 residues. V lost 5 bases, J lost 7 bases, and 14 bases lay in between. What was sequenced was PBMCs. The V gene is TRBV7-2, the J gene TRBJ1-1, with D perhaps TRBD1 (5 bases). The receptor comes from a man aged 25 to 40 in good health and CMV-seropositive. The CDR3 DNA is TGTGCCAGCAGCACCGTGGGGCTAGATGAAGCTTTCTTT. It codes for CASSTVGLDEAFF.